This T cell receptor (beta chain) was sequenced in a study of cytomegalovirus exposure and HLA in healthy donors. 60 Vbeta and 13 Jbeta primers were used in PCR. Measured with immunoSEQ multiplex PCR; TCRdb has only the in-frame clones, and not every one. Of roughly 190,000 clones in the sample, roughly 80% were seen once. CDR1 is SGHRS, CDR2 YFSETQ, per germline. The CDR3 consists of 16 residues. J gave up 5 bases and V 0 bases, and 7 bases lay outside the gene matches. Source material: PBMCs. The J gene is TRBJ2-3, the V gene TRBV5-1, with 9 bases matching TRBD1. The TCR originated in a female donor in good health and CMV-seronegative. The CDR3 DNA sequence: TGCGCCAGCAGCTTGGGGTACAGGGGGCAGAAAGATACGCAGTATTTT. Amino acids: CASSLGYRGQKDTQYF.